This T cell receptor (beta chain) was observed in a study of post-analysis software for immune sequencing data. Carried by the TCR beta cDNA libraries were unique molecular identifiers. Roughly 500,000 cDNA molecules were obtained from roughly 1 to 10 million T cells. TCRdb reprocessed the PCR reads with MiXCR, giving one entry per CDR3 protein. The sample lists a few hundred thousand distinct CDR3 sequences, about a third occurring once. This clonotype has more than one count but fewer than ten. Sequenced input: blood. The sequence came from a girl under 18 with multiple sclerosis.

The CDR3 reads CSVGTGGNYGYTF. CDR3 DNA sequence: TGCAGCGTTGGGACAGGTGGAAACTATGGCTACACCTTC. This sequence joins TRBV29-1 and TRBJ1-2; 7 bases agree with TRBD1. The V segment lost 4 bases and the J segment 2 bases; nucleotides outside the gene matches: 4. This CDR3 comprises 13 residues. Germline CDR1 reads SQVTM; CDR2 reads ANQGSEA.